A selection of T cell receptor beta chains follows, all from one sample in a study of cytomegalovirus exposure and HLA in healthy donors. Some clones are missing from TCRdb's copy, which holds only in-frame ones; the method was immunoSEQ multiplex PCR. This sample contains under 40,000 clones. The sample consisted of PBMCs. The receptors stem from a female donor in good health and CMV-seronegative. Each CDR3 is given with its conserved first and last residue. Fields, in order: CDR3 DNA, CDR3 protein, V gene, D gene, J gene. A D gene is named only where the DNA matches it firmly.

TGTGCCAGCAGCTCTGGACAGGATTTAGGGTGCACCTTC | CASSSGQDLGCTF | TRBV7-2 | TRBD1 | TRBJ1-2
TGCGCCAGCAGCTCCCCGACTACAGGGTTTGTCAATGAGCAGTTCTTC | CASSSPTTGFVNEQFF | TRBV5-1 | - | TRBJ2-1
TGTGCCAGCAGCTTGGATGGCCAGGGGGCGGGTGGCTACACCTTC | CASSLDGQGAGGYTF | TRBV5-6 | TRBD1 | TRBJ1-2
TGTGCCAGCAGTGGACAGAATTTGAACACTGAAGCTTTCTTT | CASSGQNLNTEAFF | TRBV6-1 | - | TRBJ1-1
TGTGCCAGCAGCTTGTCTAAGTTGACAGGGGTAACAGATACGCAGTATTTT | CASSLSKLTGVTDTQYF | TRBV5-5 | TRBD1 | TRBJ2-3
TGTGCCAGCAGCCAAGATTCGGGGACAGTGGGGCGTCGGACAAATGAGCAGTTCTTC | CASSQDSGTVGRRTNEQFF | TRBV14 | TRBD1 | TRBJ2-1
TGTGCCAGCTCACCATCAACGACAGGGGGCCGTAATGAAAAACTGTTTTTT | CASSPSTTGGRNEKLFF | TRBV18 | TRBD1 | TRBJ1-4
TGTGCCATCAGTGATCGTCTTAATGAAAAACTGTTTTTT | CAISDRLNEKLFF | TRBV10-3 | - | TRBJ1-4
TGCAGTGCTGGGACAGACTACGAGCAGTACTTC | CSAGTDYEQYF | TRBV20-1 | TRBD1 | TRBJ2-7
TGCGCCAGCAGCTTGCCAGGGTCTGGGGCCAACGTCCTGACTTTC | CASSLPGSGANVLTF | TRBV5-1 | - | TRBJ2-6
TGTGCCAGCAGCTTACAGTCCCGCGGGGGGCTTACCCGGCTCGAGCAGTACTTC | CASSLQSRGGLTRLEQYF | TRBV13 | TRBD2 | TRBJ2-7
TGTGCCAGCCGACGGACAGCCCTTAGCAATCAGCCCCAGCATTTT | CASRRTALSNQPQHF | TRBV6-5 | - | TRBJ1-5
TGTGCCAGCAGCTTAGGACAGCAAACTGAAGCTTTCTTT | CASSLGQQTEAFF | TRBV11-3 | - | TRBJ1-1
TGTGCCAGCAGTGAAGCGGGCGGGGATGGCTACACCTTC | CASSEAGGDGYTF | TRBV6-1 | - | TRBJ1-2
TGTGCCAGCAGCCCGGGACAGGGGGGGTACGAGCAGTACTTC | CASSPGQGGYEQYF | TRBV28 | TRBD1 | TRBJ2-7
TGTGCCAGCAGTGGAGGGAAGACAACTAATGAAAAACTGTTTTTT | CASSGGKTTNEKLFF | TRBV9 | - | TRBJ1-4
TGTGCCAGCAGTTTTGCGGGGTCCCCGACCCAGTACTTC | CASSFAGSPTQYF | TRBV28 | - | TRBJ2-5
TGTGCCAGCAGTGAACCTCGGGGGGGCCGGGAGCAGTTCTTC | CASSEPRGGREQFF | TRBV6-1 | TRBD2 | TRBJ2-1
TGCAGCGTTCATAGGACTAGCGGGGGTTTCGGGGAGCTGTTTTTT | CSVHRTSGGFGELFF | TRBV29-1 | TRBD2 | TRBJ2-2
TGTGCCAGCAGTGACAGGGCGCGCACTGAAGCTTTCTTT | CASSDRARTEAFF | TRBV2 | - | TRBJ1-1
TGCGCCAGCAGCCAACGCGGACAAACTAATGAAAAACTGTTTTTT | CASSQRGQTNEKLFF | TRBV5-1 | - | TRBJ1-4
TGTGCCAGCAGTGACCATAACACCGGGGAGCTGTTTTTT | CASSDHNTGELFF | TRBV6-1 | - | TRBJ2-2
TGTGCCAGCTCACCACTGGCAGGGGGCCACGAGCAGTACTTC | CASSPLAGGHEQYF | TRBV18 | TRBD1 | TRBJ2-7
TGTGCCAGCTCAATCAAACTCGGGGGGCTTACAGATACGCAGTATTTT | CASSIKLGGLTDTQYF | TRBV18 | - | TRBJ2-3
TGTGCCAGAAGCTTTGGAACCTCAGGGGAAAATGAAAAACTGTTTTTT | CARSFGTSGENEKLFF | TRBV5-3 | - | TRBJ1-4
TGTGCCAGCAGCTTAGGTCTCGGGACTACTCCTAACTATGGCTACACCTTC | CASSLGLGTTPNYGYTF | TRBV11-2 | - | TRBJ1-2
TGTGCCAGCTCACCACTAGAGGGGAGGGAGACCCAGTACTTC | CASSPLEGRETQYF | TRBV18 | - | TRBJ2-5
TGCGCCAGCAGTGGGGTCCGGGCAAGAGGGTACAATGAGCAGTTCTTC | CASSGVRARGYNEQFF | TRBV10-1 | - | TRBJ2-1
TGTGCCAGCAGCTTGGCAGAAGGAAACACCATATATTTT | CASSLAEGNTIYF | TRBV11-3 | - | TRBJ1-3
TGTGCCAGCAGCGTAGCGGGGGGCAGCACCGGGGAGCTGTTTTTT | CASSVAGGSTGELFF | TRBV9 | - | TRBJ2-2
TGTGCCAGCAAGATAGGGGCTATACGTGAGCAGTACTTC | CASKIGAIREQYF | TRBV2 | - | TRBJ2-7
TGTGCCACTAAAGACAGGGACCCATACGAGCAGTACTTC | CATKDRDPYEQYF | TRBV28 | TRBD1 | TRBJ2-7
TGCAGCGTTGAAGGGGGAGATGAGAACACTGAAGCTTTCTTT | CSVEGGDENTEAFF | TRBV29-1 | - | TRBJ1-1
TGTGCCAGCAGCGTGGACAGGGGGCCCTACGAGCAGTACTTC | CASSVDRGPYEQYF | TRBV7-2 | TRBD1 | TRBJ2-7
TGTGCCAGCAGAGAGACAGGGAGCTACGAGCAGTACTTC | CASRETGSYEQYF | TRBV6-5 | TRBD1 | TRBJ2-7
TGCGCCAGCAGCCTAGACGTTAGCTCCTACAATGAGCAGTTCTTC | CASSLDVSSYNEQFF | TRBV4-1 | - | TRBJ2-1
TGTGCCAGCAGCCCACGGACAGGGCGGGAGCAGTACTTC | CASSPRTGREQYF | TRBV9 | TRBD1 | TRBJ2-7
TGCAGCGTTGAGAGCCAGCGGGGGGCCACCTTACGTACGCAGTATTTT | CSVESQRGATLRTQYF | TRBV29-1 | TRBD2 | TRBJ2-3
TGCGCCAGCAGCCTTACCGGGACTAGCATATACAATGAGCAGTTCTTC | CASSLTGTSIYNEQFF | TRBV5-1 | TRBD2 | TRBJ2-1
TGTGCCAGCAGCGTAGAGGCAGGCTCCTACGAGCAGTACTTC | CASSVEAGSYEQYF | TRBV9 | - | TRBJ2-7
TGCGCCAGCAGCACCGGACAGACCTACAATGAGCAGTTCTTC | CASSTGQTYNEQFF | TRBV5-1 | - | TRBJ2-1
TGTGCCAGCAGCTTAGGACAGGGCAGCCAAGAGACCCAGTACTTC | CASSLGQGSQETQYF | TRBV11-3 | TRBD1 | TRBJ2-5
TGTGCCAGCAGCCCGAGGTCGGGACTAGCGGGGAATGAGCAGTTCTTC | CASSPRSGLAGNEQFF | TRBV7-9 | TRBD2 | TRBJ2-1
TGTGCCAGCAGTGAAATTCGAGGTCCTGAAGCTTTCTTT | CASSEIRGPEAFF | TRBV2 | - | TRBJ1-1
TGTGCTAGCTCACCGAGGGACAGCTACGAGCAGTACTTC | CASSPRDSYEQYF | TRBV18 | TRBD1 | TRBJ2-7
TGTGCCAGTAGTCCGGGACAGGGATTTGGTGGCACAGATACGCAGTATTTT | CASSPGQGFGGTDTQYF | TRBV19 | TRBD1 | TRBJ2-3
TGTGCCAGCGCGCGGGGAGAAGTTTACGAGCAGTACTTC | CASARGEVYEQYF | TRBV18 | - | TRBJ2-7
TGTGCCAGCAGCCCACCGCAGCTGGGGAGCTACACTGAAGCTTTCTTT | CASSPPQLGSYTEAFF | TRBV28 | - | TRBJ1-1